These 25 T cell receptor beta chains came from one sample sequenced in a study of blood T cell repertoires in COVID-19. The protocol was immunoSEQ multiplex PCR, while the TCRdb copy is restricted to in-frame clones and leaves out a portion. The sample records over 35,000 clones, approximately 89% being singletons. Sequencing was performed on peripheral blood. The receptors here all came from a man aged 45-60 years with acute or convalescent COVID-19.

The genes are TRBV7-2 and TRBJ2-1; the D gene is possibly TRBD1 (6 bases). This CDR3 is 14 amino acids long. Germline assignment: CDR1 SGHTA and CDR2 FQGNSA. V lost 4 bases and J lost 2, with 9 bases in between. The CDR3 DNA follows: TGTGCCAGCAGCTCAAACAGGGCCTACAATGAGCAGTTCTTC. It translates to CASSSNRAYNEQFF.

This clone was counted once. The V call is TRBV5-1, the J call TRBJ2-5, with 11 bases lining up with TRBD1. The CDR3 length is 15 residues. Germline trimming cut 6 bases from V and 4 bases from J; bases unmatched to any gene: 8. CDR1 is SGHRS, CDR2 YFSETQ, per germline. This CDR3 is CASTYTGTGGETQYF. For the CDR3, the DNA is TGCGCCAGCACCTATACCGGGACAGGGGGAGAGACCCAGTACTTC.

This clone was detected a few times. The V call is TRBV5-4, the J call TRBJ1-5, with 9 positions matching TRBD1. Germline CDR1 and CDR2: SGHNT and YYREEE (reference sequence). The CDR3 has 15 residues. Unmatched junction bases numbered 3, after V lost 1 base and J lost 4 bases. CDR3 sequence reads: CASSLFGTGNQPQHF. In DNA, the CDR3 is TGTGCCAGCAGCTTGTTCGGGACAGGGAATCAGCCCCAGCATTTT. Full variable domain (outside the CDR3, taken from reference TRBV5-4 and TRBJ1-5): ETGVTQSPTHLIKTRGQQVTLRCSSQSGHNTVSWYQQALGQGPQFIFQYYREEENGRGNFPPRFSGLQFPNYSSELNVNALELDDSALYLCASSLFGTGNQPQHFGDGTRLSIL.

The rearrangement links TRBV29-1 to TRBJ2-5; D possibly corresponds to TRBD2 (7 bases). The length of the CDR3 is 14 residues. Germline values: CDR1 SQVTM, CDR2 ANQGSEA. V was shortened by 2 bases and J by 7 bases, with 17 bases between the two germline ends. The CDR3 DNA follows: TGCAGCGTTGAATTTGCGCGGGGGCCACGGACCCAGTACTTC. Protein: CSVEFARGPRTQYF.

In its sample, this clone was seen a few times. The V gene is TRBV6-6, the J gene TRBJ2-7, with D possibly TRBD1 on 5 matching bases. Germline V gives CDR1 MNHNY, CDR2 SVGAGI (reference sequence). The CDR3 is made up of 14 amino acids. V was pared by 2 bases and J by 2 bases, with 10 bases between. The CDR3 loop is CASSYGDRAYEQYF. In DNA form, the CDR3 reads TGTGCCAGCAGTTACGGCGACAGAGCCTACGAGCAGTACTTC.

The CDR3: CASSPWTENTGELFF. CDR3 coding DNA: TGTGCCAGCAGTCCATGGACAGAGAACACCGGGGAGCTGTTTTTT. The chain employs TRBV27 and TRBJ2-2; TRBD1 might be the D (6 bases). The germline V gene encodes CDR1 MNHEY and CDR2 SMNVEV (reference sequence). This CDR3 is built from 15 residues. Trimming removed 5 bases from V and 1 base from J, with 11 bases in between.

The chain couples TRBV9 to TRBJ2-7, with D perhaps matching TRBD2 (5 bases). CDR3 size: 16 residues. CDR1 is SGDLS and CDR2 is YYNGEE in the germline V gene. The V end was cut by 0 bases, the J end by 0 bases, with 13 bases between. The CDR3 DNA sequence: TGTGCCAGCAGCGTAGCAGCGGCAGGCCGCTCCTACGAGCAGTACTTC. Protein product: CASSVAAAGRSYEQYF. The full variable domain, its missing parts supplied by reference TRBV9 and TRBJ2-7, is DSGVTQTPKHLITATGQRVTLRCSPRSGDLSVYWYQQSLDQGLQFLIQYYNGEERAKGNILERFSAQQFPDLHSELNLSSLELGDSALYFCASSVAAAGRSYEQYFGPGTRLTVT.

The rearrangement joins TRBV6-1 to TRBJ1-6, with 8 nucleotides matching TRBD1. The CDR3 sequence is 14 residues long. Germline CDR1 reads MNHNS; CDR2 reads SASEGT. After removal of 3 bases from V and 10 bases from J, the junction contained 5 bases not matched to a gene. The CDR3 coding sequence is TGTGCCAGCAGTGAGGGCAGGGGGCGATCACCCCTCCACTTT. Residues: CASSEGRGRSPLHF.

V usage is TRBV5-4 and J usage is TRBJ2-1, with 8 bases lining up with TRBD2. The J segment lost 6 bases and the V segment lost 7 bases, leaving 9 bases of the junction unmatched. This CDR3 has 14 residues. Per germline, CDR1 SGHNT and CDR2 YYREEE (reference sequence). The CDR3 coding sequence is TGTGCCAGCCATTCCATAGCGGGATCCAATGAGCAGTTCTTC. Protein sequence: CASHSIAGSNEQFF.

The chain recombines TRBV6-5 with TRBJ2-7; TRBD1 matches 8 bases. CDR1 and CDR2 from the germline V gene are MNHEY and SVGAGI. The CDR3 extends over 13 amino acids. Trimming at V came to 6 bases and at J to 6 bases, leaving 7 bases not matched to a gene. CDR3 bases: TGTGCCAGCAGAGACAGGGGAGGCGTCGAGCAGTACTTC. Translating gives CASRDRGGVEQYF.

This chain joins TRBV13 and TRBJ2-1, with 14 bases fitting TRBD2. The length of the CDR3 is 17 residues. J lost 1 base, V lost 4 bases, and 3 bases had no gene match. In germline, CDR1 is PRHDT, CDR2 FYEKMQ (reference sequence). CDR3 DNA sequence: TGTGCCAGCAGCTCGAGACTAGCGGGAGGGTCCTACAATGAGCAGTTCTTC. Amino acids: CASSSRLAGGSYNEQFF.

The chain joins TRBV19 to TRBJ2-3; 7 bases map to TRBD2. Germline V gives CDR1 LNHDA, CDR2 SQIVND (reference sequence). The junction had 6 bases not matched to a gene; V was cut back by 0 bases and J by 6 bases. The CDR3 has 15 residues. CDR3 sequence (DNA): TGTGCCAGTAGTATAGATGCGGGAGTATCGGATACGCAGTATTTT. Translation gives CASSIDAGVSDTQYF.

The chain uses TRBV10-3 and TRBJ2-2; 7 bases agree with TRBD1. CDR1 is ENHRY and CDR2 is SYGVKD in the germline V gene. Losses at the gene ends were 11 bases for V and 3 bases for J; bases not matched to a gene: 6. The CDR3 has 13 amino acids. The chain's CDR3 is CAYDRDDTGELFF. The CDR3 bases are TGTGCCTATGACAGGGATGACACCGGGGAGCTGTTTTTT.

The rearrangement uses TRBV10-3 and TRBJ1-1; TRBD1 matches 9 bases. The CDR3 consists of 14 residues. Germline V gene data show CDR1 as ENHRY and CDR2 as SYGVKD. Losses at the gene ends were 6 bases for V and 0 bases for J; bases not matched to a gene: 2. Here the CDR3 DNA reads TGTGCCATCAGAGGGGACAGGGTGAACACTGAAGCTTTCTTT. Translated: CAIRGDRVNTEAFF.

The chain recombines TRBV28 with TRBJ1-6, with 8 nucleotides matching TRBD1. The CDR3 totals 14 residues. With 3 bases clipped from V and 7 bases from J, the junction kept 2 bases outside the gene matches. The germline gives CDR1 MDHEN, CDR2 SYDVKM. The CDR3: CASSLTGDNSPLHF. The CDR3 DNA sequence: TGTGCCAGCAGTTTGACAGGGGACAATTCACCCCTCCACTTT.

The J gene is TRBJ2-3, the V gene TRBV28, with TRBD1 matching 9 bases. The V gene end was trimmed by 3 bases and the J gene end by 5 bases; junction bases not matched to a gene: 6. Germline V gene lookup returns CDR1 MDHEN and CDR2 SYDVKM. This CDR3 has 15 amino acids. CDR3 amino acids: CASSFVGQGRDTQYF. The CDR3 bases are TGTGCCAGCAGTTTTGTGGGACAGGGAAGAGATACGCAGTATTTT.

The chain has TRBV10-3 and TRBJ2-2, with 8 positions matching TRBD2. Trimming at V came to 6 bases and at J to 6 bases, leaving 9 bases not matched to a gene. CDR1 is ENHRY, CDR2 SYGVKD, per germline. There are 15 residues in the CDR3. The CDR3 is CAISPQAGAAGELFF. As DNA, the CDR3 is TGTGCCATCAGCCCCCAAGCGGGAGCCGCCGGGGAGCTGTTTTTT.

This chain's CDR3 is CAWAGLAGLYNEQFF. CDR3 bases: TGTGCCTGGGCGGGACTAGCGGGACTATACAATGAGCAGTTCTTC. This sequence joins TRBV30 and TRBJ2-1, with 13 positions matching TRBD2. Germline V gene lookup returns CDR1 GTSNPN and CDR2 SVGIG (reference sequence). The CDR3 is 15 amino acids. With 5 bases clipped from V and 4 bases from J, the junction kept 5 bases outside the gene matches.

This chain connects TRBV28 to TRBJ2-3, with 10 bases identical to TRBD1. Germline CDR1 and CDR2: MDHEN and SYDVKM. The length of the CDR3 is 15 residues. The junction had 7 bases not matched to a gene; V was cut back by 4 bases and J by 6 bases. The CDR3 sequence: CASSSRQGARDTQYF. CDR3 nucleotides: TGTGCCAGCAGTTCCAGACAGGGGGCGCGTGATACGCAGTATTTT.

This chain links TRBV7-3 with TRBJ2-5, with TRBD2 matching over 7 bases. The germline CDR1 and CDR2 sequences are SGHTA and FQGTGA. Germline trimming cut 5 bases from V and 4 bases from J; bases unmatched to any gene: 4. CDR3 length: 13 amino acids. CDR3 sequence: CASSPGGRETQYF. CDR3 sequence (DNA): TGTGCCAGCAGCCCCGGGGGGAGAGAGACCCAGTACTTC.

The rearrangement uses TRBV7-2 and TRBJ2-7, with D possibly matching TRBD2 (7 bases). The CDR3 sequence is 14 residues long. V gave up 2 bases and J gave up 7 bases, with 15 bases separating them. Germline V gene data show CDR1 as SGHTA and CDR2 as FQGNSA. CDR3 nucleotide sequence: TGTGCCAGCAGCTTAAGGGGGGGCCAGGGTGAGCAGTACTTC. Its protein product is CASSLRGGQGEQYF.

The chain links TRBV6-2 or TRBV6-3 to TRBJ1-1, with TRBD1 as a possible D gene (5 bases). Germline V gene lookup returns CDR1 MNHEY and CDR2 SVGEGT. This CDR3 is built from 14 residues. V shed 6 bases and J shed 0 bases, with 11 bases lying between them. The CDR3 DNA reads as TGTGCCAGCAGCCAAGACAGCATGAACACTGAAGCTTTCTTT. It specifies CASSQDSMNTEAFF.

The gene calls are TRBV24-1 and TRBJ2-1; D possibly corresponds to TRBD1 (6 bases). Germline assignment: CDR1 KGHDR and CDR2 SFDVKD. V was trimmed by 4 bases and J by 9 bases, leaving 6 bases between them. This CDR3 is built from 11 residues. CDR3 DNA: TGTGCCACCAGTGAGGGGGCTGAGCAGTTCTTC. Translation gives CATSEGAEQFF.

The V and J genes are TRBV10-1 and TRBJ2-7; 9 positions match TRBD2. Germline V gene data show CDR1 as WNHNN and CDR2 as SYGVQD (reference sequence). The CDR3 runs to 17 residues. V lost 0 bases to trimming and J lost 3 bases; unmatched junction nucleotides: 9. CDR3 sequence (DNA): TGCGCCAGCAGTGAGTCGGGACGGCGGGGGGGGCGCTACGAGCAGTACTTC. Protein product: CASSESGRRGGRYEQYF.

V is TRBV18 and J is TRBJ2-7; 7 bases align to TRBD1. The CDR3 extends over 13 amino acids. Trimming removed 3 bases from V and 6 bases from J; junction bases left unmatched: 5. Per germline, CDR1 KGHSH and CDR2 LQKENI. The CDR3 coding sequence is TGTGCCAGCTCACCGGGGACAGCTCCCGAGCAGTACTTC. Its translation: CASSPGTAPEQYF.